The 21 T cell receptor beta chains below were found in one sample sequenced in a study of CD8 T cell repertoires and HIV-1 epitope variants. The antigens for these receptors are not known. The protocol was immunoSEQ multiplex PCR, while the TCRdb copy is restricted to in-frame clones and leaves out a portion. The sample includes about 3,100 clones, around 70% of them seen just once. The sequenced sample was cultured CD8+ T cells derived from PBMCs. The receptors come from a male donor with HIV.

The chain carries TRBV10-1 and TRBJ1-4; D unresolved. CDR1 is WNHNN and CDR2 is SYGVQD in the germline V gene (reference sequence). This CDR3 has 15 residues. Trimming took off 0 bases at V and 4 bases at J, with 9 bases between the two ends. CDR3 DNA sequence: TGCGCCAGCAGTGAGTCGGGCACGTTTAATGAAAAACTGTTTTTT. Amino acid sequence: CASSESGTFNEKLFF.

This CDR3 is CASSSQGYEQYF. The DNA for the CDR3 is TGTGCCAGCAGCTCACAGGGCTACGAGCAGTACTTC. The genes are TRBV5-6 and TRBJ2-7; maybe TRBD1 (6 bases). This CDR3 is built from 12 residues. The germline CDR1 and CDR2 sequences are SGHDT and YYEEEE. V was pared by 3 bases and J by 3 bases, with 7 bases between.

The gene calls are TRBV6-6 and TRBJ1-2, with D tentatively TRBD1 (6 bases). Germline values: CDR1 MNHNY, CDR2 SVGAGI (reference sequence). The CDR3 is 14 residues long. Trimming cost V 2 bases and J 6 bases, with 13 bases left between them. CDR3 protein: CASSYGGRTNGYTF. DNA of the CDR3: TGTGCCAGCAGTTACGGGGGGCGCACAAATGGCTACACCTTC.

This sequence joins TRBV19 and TRBJ2-7; TRBD1 aligns across 9 bases. The CDR3 sequence is 15 residues long. Losses at the gene ends were 5 bases for V and 3 bases for J; bases not matched to a gene: 8. Looked up from germline, CDR1 is LNHDA and CDR2 is SQIVND (reference sequence). The CDR3 DNA sequence: TGTGCCAGTAGTTTGGGGACAGGGAACCTCTACGAGCAGTACTTC. This encodes CASSLGTGNLYEQYF.

The V and J genes are TRBV9 and TRBJ2-2; TRBD2 matches at 11 bases. V lost 0 bases, J lost 5 bases, and 6 bases stayed unmatched. The CDR3 has 17 amino acids. Germline assignment: CDR1 SGDLS and CDR2 YYNGEE. The CDR3 region has the DNA TGTGCCAGCAGCGTAGACCCACTAGCGGGGGAAACCGGGGAGCTGTTTTTT. Protein sequence: CASSVDPLAGETGELFF.

This clone was counted between two and nine times. The gene calls are TRBV7-8 and TRBJ1-2, with D unresolved. The V end was cut by 4 bases, the J end by 6 bases, with 15 bases between. This CDR3 contains 14 residues. The germline V gene has CDR1 SGHVS and CDR2 FQNEAQ. The CDR3 loop is CASSSQSPGHGYTF. As DNA, the CDR3 is TGTGCCAGCAGCTCCCAGAGTCCTGGGCATGGCTACACCTTC.

This clone was recorded only once. V gene TRBV28 combines with J gene TRBJ2-3, with 9 bases that match TRBD1. CDR3 length equals 20 residues. Trimming removed 2 bases from V and 3 bases from J; junction bases left unmatched: 18. Germline V CDR1 and CDR2: MDHEN, SYDVKM. CDR3 sequence (DNA): TGTGCCAGCAGTTTACTCTCTCGGACAGGGGAGGATGTAGGGACAGATACGCAGTATTTT. Its protein product is CASSLLSRTGEDVGTDTQYF.

The chain joins TRBV15 to TRBJ1-2; no definite D call. Germline assignment: CDR1 LNHNV and CDR2 YYDKDF (reference sequence). Trimming removed 0 bases at V and 0 bases at J, with 14 bases between. This CDR3 spans 17 amino acids. The CDR3 loop is CATSRDHVEVSNYGYTF. Written as DNA, the CDR3 is TGTGCCACCAGCAGAGATCATGTGGAGGTCTCTAACTATGGCTACACCTTC.

V and J are TRBV19 and TRBJ1-5; 9 bases align to TRBD1. This CDR3 has 13 amino acids. Germline V gives CDR1 LNHDA, CDR2 SQIVND (reference sequence). V shed 3 bases and J 6 bases; nucleotides not matched to a gene: 0. The CDR3 here is CASSMTGGQPQHF. CDR3 bases: TGTGCCAGTAGTATGACAGGGGGTCAGCCCCAGCATTTT.

This clone occurred a few times. The V gene is TRBV30, the J gene TRBJ1-1, with D maybe TRBD1 (5 bases). CDR1 and CDR2 from the germline V gene are GTSNPN and SVGIG (reference sequence). This CDR3 is built from 14 residues. The V end lost 3 bases, the J end lost 1 base, and 12 bases lay between the germline ends. As DNA, the CDR3 is TGTGCCTGGAGCGGGGGAGCGGGGAACACTGAAGCTTTCTTT. It translates to CAWSGGAGNTEAFF.

The rearrangement uses TRBV5-1 and TRBJ2-2, with TRBD2 matching 11 bases. The CDR3 is 16 residues long. Per the germline V gene, CDR1 is SGHRS and CDR2 is YFSETQ. The ends lost 2 bases at V and 4 bases at J; junction bases unmatched: 4. The CDR3 nucleotides read TGCGCCAGCAGCTTAATAGCGGGAGGGTCCACCGGGGAGCTGTTTTTT. This codes for CASSLIAGGSTGELFF.

This clone was counted a few times. V gene TRBV28 combines with J gene TRBJ1-5; D is ambiguous. With 2 bases removed from V and 6 bases from J, the gap between germline ends came to 11 bases. Germline values: CDR1 MDHEN, CDR2 SYDVKM. There are 14 residues in the CDR3. The CDR3: CASSLESGIQPQHF. The DNA of the CDR3 is TGTGCCAGCAGTTTAGAAAGTGGGATTCAGCCCCAGCATTTT.

This clone was recorded only once. The CDR3 DNA reads as TGTGCCAGCAGTTTTAGGGGGAATCGGCAGCCCCAGCATTTT. Amino acids: CASSFRGNRQPQHF. The rearrangement uses TRBV28 and TRBJ1-5, with a weak D call TRBD1 (6 bases). The CDR3 has 14 residues. Deletions cut 3 bases from V and 7 bases from J, with 13 bases between. CDR1 MDHEN and CDR2 SYDVKM come from the germline V gene.

The chain employs TRBV9 and TRBJ1-1; tentative D call: TRBD1 (5 bases). The ends were cut back, 3 bases at V and 4 bases at J, with 13 bases in the middle. Germline values: CDR1 SGDLS, CDR2 YYNGEE. The CDR3 has 14 amino acids. The CDR3 DNA reads as TGTGCCAGCAGCGCGGGGGTAGGGGTCACTGAAGCTTTCTTT. Translated: CASSAGVGVTEAFF.

J is TRBJ2-6 and V is TRBV10-3, with D perhaps matching TRBD1 (6 bases). Trimming pared 2 bases from V and 1 base from J, leaving 9 bases between. The CDR3 loop spans 16 amino acids. Germline CDR1 is ENHRY and CDR2 is SYGVKD. CDR3 bases: TGTGCCATCAGTGAGGGCAGGGGATCTGGGGCCAACGTCCTGACTTTC. It yields the protein CAISEGRGSGANVLTF.

This clone was observed a few times. The chain couples TRBV27 to TRBJ2-5; perhaps TRBD1 as D (5 bases). Germline V gene lookup returns CDR1 MNHEY and CDR2 SMNVEV (reference sequence). The ends were cut back, 2 bases at V and 3 bases at J, with 7 bases in the middle. The CDR3 extends over 13 amino acids. The CDR3 region has the DNA TGTGCCAGCAGTTTAGTGACAGAAGAGACCCAGTACTTC. It translates to CASSLVTEETQYF.

This clone was detected a few times. The genes are TRBV5-8 and TRBJ2-3, with 10 bases that match TRBD2. The CDR3 runs to 16 residues. Trimming at V came to 4 bases and at J to 2 bases, leaving 7 bases not matched to a gene. CDR1 SGHTS and CDR2 YDEGEE come from the germline V gene. CDR3 protein: CASSPTSGVATDTQYF. CDR3 in DNA: TGTGCCAGCAGCCCTACTAGCGGGGTCGCCACAGATACGCAGTATTTT.

This clone has a handful of counts. The V call is TRBV7-8, the J call TRBJ2-5; the D gene is possibly TRBD1 (5 bases). The CDR3 contains 14 residues. The V gene lost 5 bases and the J gene lost 1 base, with 11 bases spanning the gap. Germline loops: CDR1 SGHVS, CDR2 FQNEAQ. CDR3 residues: CASSDGQPQETQYF. The CDR3 bases are TGTGCCAGCAGCGACGGACAACCCCAAGAGACCCAGTACTTC.

The chain recombines TRBV5-8 with TRBJ2-3; 7 bases fit TRBD1. The germline gives CDR1 SGHTS, CDR2 YDEGEE. This CDR3 region has 15 residues. V gave up 0 bases and J gave up 1 base; unmatched junction bases: 2. CDR3 DNA sequence: TGTGCCAGCAGCTTGGAAGGGGGCCGCACAGATACGCAGTATTTT. Translated: CASSLEGGRTDTQYF.

The V gene is TRBV4-3, the J gene TRBJ2-7; D is possibly TRBD2 (6 bases). V gave up 0 bases and J gave up 5 bases, with 11 bases separating them. This CDR3 comprises 14 residues. The V gene's germline CDR1 is LGHNA and CDR2 YSLEER. CDR3 in DNA: TGCGCCAGCAGCCAAGATGGAGGGGACCACGAGCAGTACTTC. Translating gives CASSQDGGDHEQYF.

This clone was counted between two and nine times. This sequence joins TRBV4-2 and TRBJ2-2, with D perhaps matching TRBD2 (6 bases). CDR3 length equals 15 residues. The V gene lost 4 bases and the J gene lost 2 bases, with 11 bases spanning the gap. CDR1 and CDR2 from the germline V gene are LGHNA and YNFKEQ. The CDR3 reads CASSLEGVNTGELFF. CDR3 nucleotides: TGTGCCAGCAGCCTGGAGGGTGTAAACACCGGGGAGCTGTTTTTT.